One TCR beta chain is described in this entry. These data come from a study of cytomegalovirus exposure and HLA in healthy donors. The PCR was carried out with 60 Vbeta primers and 13 Jbeta primers. Clones were read by immunoSEQ multiplex PCR, and TCRdb kept only the in-frame ones, dropping some. The table has 75,000 to 100,000 clones, around 76% seen once; the top ten hold around a fifth. Germline lookup yields CDR1 MGHRA and CDR2 YSYEKL. V was clipped by 2 bases and J by 0 bases, with 10 bases between them. This CDR3 comprises 15 residues. Sequencing was done on a sample of PBMCs. The chain has TRBV4-1 and TRBJ1-2, with D possibly matching TRBD1 (5 bases). The clonotype originates from a woman aged 55-69 years in good health and CMV-seropositive. The CDR3 here is CASSQRTPANYGYTF. CDR3 DNA sequence: TGCGCCAGCAGCCAACGGACACCCGCTAACTATGGCTACACCTTC.